The 6 T cell receptor beta chains given below trace back to one sample, sequenced in a study of memory CD4+ T cells and cytomegalovirus serostatus. Single viable CD3+CD4+CD8-CD45RO+ cells were sorted as the memory CD4+ T cells. Assay: immunoSEQ multiplex PCR; the TCRdb copy retains only in-frame clones and omits some. The table lists fewer than 50,000 clones, roughly 85% of them singletons. The sequenced material came from memory CD4+ T cells from blood. These receptors all stem from an adult in good health and CMV-seropositive.

The chain joins TRBV13 to TRBJ2-1, with D possibly being TRBD2 (7 bases). CDR1 is PRHDT, CDR2 FYEKMQ, per germline (reference sequence). This CDR3 is 18 amino acids long. Trimming pared 8 bases from V and 4 bases from J, leaving 27 bases between. CDR3: CASGTRGGRQHFYNEQFF. In nucleotides, the CDR3 is TGTGCCAGCGGCACGAGGGGGGGGCGACAACACTTTTACAATGAGCAGTTCTTC. Using reference TRBV13 and TRBJ2-1 for the parts outside the CDR3, the full variable domain is AAGVIQSPRHLIKEKRETATLKCYPIPRHDTVYWYQQGPGQDPQFLISFYEKMQSDKGSIPDRFSAQQFSDYHSELNMSSLELGDSALYFCASGTRGGRQHFYNEQFFGPGTRLTVL.

V is TRBV4-2 and J is TRBJ2-3, with TRBD2 matching 8 bases. In germline, CDR1 is LGHNA, CDR2 YNFKEQ. Trimming at V came to 0 bases and at J to 2 bases, leaving 10 bases not matched to a gene. This CDR3 has 18 residues. CDR3 in amino acids: CASSQEIRVAGYTDTQYF. Here the CDR3 DNA reads TGTGCCAGCAGCCAAGAAATAAGGGTAGCGGGGTACACAGATACGCAGTATTTT.

The gene calls are TRBV11-1 and TRBJ2-1, with TRBD2 identical over 10 bases. CDR3 length equals 16 residues. With 2 bases clipped from V and 6 bases from J, the junction kept 7 bases outside the gene matches. Germline V gene sequence: CDR1 SGHAT, CDR2 FQDESV (reference sequence). The CDR3 here is CASSLTSGMVINEQFF. The DNA for the CDR3 is TGTGCCAGCAGCTTAACTAGCGGGATGGTGATCAATGAGCAGTTCTTC. Using reference TRBV11-1 and TRBJ2-1 for the parts outside the CDR3, the full variable domain is EAEVAQSPRYKITEKSQAVAFWCDPISGHATLYWYRQILGQGPELLVQFQDESVVDDSQLPKDRFSAERLKGVDSTLKIQPAELGDSAMYLCASSLTSGMVINEQFFGPGTRLTVL.

This clone was found a few times. V is TRBV5-6 and J is TRBJ1-5; TRBD1 is a possible D gene (5 bases). Germline V gives CDR1 SGHDT, CDR2 YYEEEE. The V and J ends lost 1 base and 1 base respectively, with 18 bases between them. CDR3 length: 18 amino acids. The CDR3 is CASSLRPGKGLSNQPQHF. CDR3 DNA: TGTGCCAGCAGCTTGAGGCCAGGGAAGGGCCTCAGCAATCAGCCCCAGCATTTT.

The chain recombines TRBV2 with TRBJ1-1, with a possible D match to TRBD1 (5 bases). The CDR3 consists of 15 residues. Germline assignment: CDR1 SNHLY and CDR2 FYNNEI. V was clipped by 0 bases and J by 3 bases, with 11 bases between them. CDR3 DNA sequence: TGTGCCAGCAGTGAAGCGGAAGGGGTGGACACTGAAGCTTTCTTT. Its protein product is CASSEAEGVDTEAFF.

The V gene is TRBV29-1, the J gene TRBJ2-1; 13 nucleotides match TRBD2. The germline V gene has CDR1 SQVTM and CDR2 ANQGSEA. The CDR3 sequence is 16 residues long. J lost 4 bases, V lost 6 bases, and 9 bases had no gene match. In DNA, the CDR3 is TGCAGCGTCCGGACTAGCGGGAGAGGGGTGTACAATGAGCAGTTCTTC. It encodes CSVRTSGRGVYNEQFF.